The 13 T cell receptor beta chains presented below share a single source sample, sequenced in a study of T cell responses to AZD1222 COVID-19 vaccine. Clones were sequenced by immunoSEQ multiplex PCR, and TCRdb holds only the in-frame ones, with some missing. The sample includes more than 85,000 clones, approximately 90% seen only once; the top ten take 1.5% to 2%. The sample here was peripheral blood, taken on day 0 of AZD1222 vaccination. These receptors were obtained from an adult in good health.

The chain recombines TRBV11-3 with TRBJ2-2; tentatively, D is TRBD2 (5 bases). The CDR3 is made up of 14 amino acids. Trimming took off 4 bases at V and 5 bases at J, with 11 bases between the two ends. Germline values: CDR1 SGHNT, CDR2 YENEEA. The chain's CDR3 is CASSSWTGTGELFF. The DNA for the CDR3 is TGTGCCAGCAGCTCCTGGACGGGAACCGGGGAGCTGTTTTTT.

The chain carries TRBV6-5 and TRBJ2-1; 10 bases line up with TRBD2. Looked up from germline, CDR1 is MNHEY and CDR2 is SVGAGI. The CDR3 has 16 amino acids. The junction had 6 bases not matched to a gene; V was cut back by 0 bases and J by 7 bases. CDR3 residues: CASSYSAGGPSNEQFF. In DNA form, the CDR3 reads TGTGCCAGCAGTTACTCAGCGGGAGGGCCTAGTAATGAGCAGTTCTTC.

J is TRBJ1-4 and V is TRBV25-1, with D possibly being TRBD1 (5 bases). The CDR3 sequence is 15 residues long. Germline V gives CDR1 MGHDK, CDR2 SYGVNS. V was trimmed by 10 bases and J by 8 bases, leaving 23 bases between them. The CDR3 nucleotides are TGTGCCACTAGGGGAAGGGGCCGAGCTTGGGAAAAACTGTTTTTT. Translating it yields CATRGRGRAWEKLFF.

The CDR3 bases are TGTGCCAGCAGAACGACAGAGAACACTGAAGCTTTCTTT. Translation gives CASRTTENTEAFF. The chain joins TRBV6-5 to TRBJ1-1; possibly TRBD1 for D (5 bases). V lost 6 bases to trimming and J lost 1 base, with 9 bases between them. This CDR3 has 13 residues. Germline assignment: CDR1 MNHEY and CDR2 SVGAGI.

Here the CDR3 reads CASSLAGQGYGDTQYF. The CDR3 DNA follows: TGTGCCAGCAGCTTAGCGGGACAGGGTTACGGAGATACGCAGTATTTT. The chain couples TRBV7-2 to TRBJ2-3; the match to TRBD1 covers 9 bases. The germline V gene has CDR1 SGHTA and CDR2 FQGNSA. J lost 5 bases, V lost 0 bases, and 6 bases had no gene match. This CDR3 has 16 residues.

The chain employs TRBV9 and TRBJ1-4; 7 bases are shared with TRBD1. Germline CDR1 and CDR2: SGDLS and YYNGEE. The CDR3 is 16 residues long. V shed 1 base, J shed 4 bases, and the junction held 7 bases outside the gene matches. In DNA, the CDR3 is TGTGCCAGCAGCGTATCCGGGGGACAGAATAATGAAAAACTGTTTTTT. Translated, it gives CASSVSGGQNNEKLFF. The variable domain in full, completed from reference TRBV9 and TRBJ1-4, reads DSGVTQTPKHLITATGQRVTLRCSPRSGDLSVYWYQQSLDQGLQFLIQYYNGEERAKGNILERFSAQQFPDLHSELNLSSLELGDSALYFCASSVSGGQNNEKLFFGSGTQLSVL.

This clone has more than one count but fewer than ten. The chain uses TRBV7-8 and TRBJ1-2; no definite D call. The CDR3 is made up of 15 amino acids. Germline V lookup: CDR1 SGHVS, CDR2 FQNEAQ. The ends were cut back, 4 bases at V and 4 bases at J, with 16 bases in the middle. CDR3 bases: TGTGCCAGCAGCTCCGACCCTCTTCGAAGCTATGGCTACACCTTC. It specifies CASSSDPLRSYGYTF.

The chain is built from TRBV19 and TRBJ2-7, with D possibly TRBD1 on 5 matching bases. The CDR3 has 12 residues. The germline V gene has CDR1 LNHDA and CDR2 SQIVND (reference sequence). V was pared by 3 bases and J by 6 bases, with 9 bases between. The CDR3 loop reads CASSMAQGEQYF. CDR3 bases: TGTGCCAGTAGTATGGCCCAGGGCGAGCAGTACTTC.

CDR3 region: CASSPGEGFDEQFF. CDR3 nucleotide sequence: TGTGCCTCTTCCCCGGGAGAGGGATTTGATGAGCAGTTCTTC. The genes are TRBV6-6 and TRBJ2-1; D perhaps matches TRBD2 (6 bases). The germline V gene encodes CDR1 MNHNY and CDR2 SVGAGI (reference sequence). V lost 11 bases and J lost 8, with 22 bases in between. The CDR3 sequence is 14 residues long.

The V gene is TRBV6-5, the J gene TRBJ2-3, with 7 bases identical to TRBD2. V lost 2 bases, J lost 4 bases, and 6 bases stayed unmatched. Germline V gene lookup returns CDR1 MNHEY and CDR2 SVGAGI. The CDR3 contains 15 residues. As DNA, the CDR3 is TGTGCCAGCAGTTACCTGCGGGAGTTAGCAGATACGCAGTATTTT. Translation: CASSYLRELADTQYF.

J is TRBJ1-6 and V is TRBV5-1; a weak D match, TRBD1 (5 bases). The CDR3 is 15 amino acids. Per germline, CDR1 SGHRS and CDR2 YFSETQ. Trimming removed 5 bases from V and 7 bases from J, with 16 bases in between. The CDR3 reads CASRPAGTENSPLHF. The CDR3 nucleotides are TGCGCCAGCAGGCCCGCCGGGACGGAGAATTCACCCCTCCACTTT.

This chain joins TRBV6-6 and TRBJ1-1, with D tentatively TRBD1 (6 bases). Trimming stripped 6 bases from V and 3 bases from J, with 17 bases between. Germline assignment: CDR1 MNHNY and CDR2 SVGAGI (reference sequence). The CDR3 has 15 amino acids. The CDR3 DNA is TGTGCCAGCAGCCCCAGGGCGTACAGGGACACTGAAGCTTTCTTT. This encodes CASSPRAYRDTEAFF.

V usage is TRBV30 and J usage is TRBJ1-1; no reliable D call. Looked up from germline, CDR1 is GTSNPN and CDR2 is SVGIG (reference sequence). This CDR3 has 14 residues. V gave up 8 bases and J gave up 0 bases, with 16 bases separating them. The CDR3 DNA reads TGTGCCGGCTCAGGTGGATATTTGAACACTGAAGCTTTCTTT. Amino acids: CAGSGGYLNTEAFF.